A selection of T cell receptor beta chains follows, all from one sample in a study of blood T cell repertoires in COVID-19. Sequencing was performed with immunoSEQ multiplex PCR; in TCRdb, only in-frame clones are kept and a portion is missing. The sample yields around 30,000 clones, around 80% seen once. The sequenced sample consisted of peripheral blood. The receptors shown here come from a man older than 75 with active or convalescent COVID-19. Both conserved end residues are part of each CDR3. Size tells how often a clone was seen (once, few, many) or the class of an expanded clone, and some rows leave it out.

clone_size v_call cdr3_aa
. TRBV12-5 CASGLEWGQEQYF
. TRBV5-1 CASSLRVDMNTEAFF
. TRBV28 CASSPPGADTQYF
. TRBV24-1 CATSDRAGTGVRGANVLTF
. TRBV5-6 CASSSTQRLAVTDTQYF
. TRBV7-3 CASSFGLQETQYF
few TRBV7-8 CASSPTETNEKLFF
few TRBV10-3 CAATSGRGTDTQYF
. TRBV7-9 CASSLGILFLRIDTGELFF
. TRBV5-1 CASSPQVDNEQFF
. TRBV6-4 CASSRTGDPYYGYTF
. TRBV28 CASSLYPGQGSSYNSPLHF
. TRBV12-1 CASSSPTSGRHYEQYF
. TRBV5-4 CASSLASDTQYF
. TRBV18 CASSRDSATTEAFF
. TRBV7-8 CASSLATGSGEQYF
. TRBV11-1 CASSGSGINEQFF
. TRBV4-1 CASSQEASGRGEQYF
. TRBV18 CASSPPSDTDTQYF
. TRBV7-9 CASSLGAGGNTGELFF
. TRBV5-4 CASSLEGGASTDTQYF
. TRBV5-1 CASSLGPGSNQPQHF
. TRBV30 CAWKGRKYEQYF
once TRBV5-8 CASTPRLGANEQFF
once TRBV28 CASSLYIGLAEAAGANVLTF
. TRBV19 CASRRTSGSRYEQYF
few TRBV11-2 CASSLTGRQGALHEQYF
. TRBV15 CATSSGNPNEQFF
few TRBV7-9 CASSPRDATNEKLFF
. TRBV28 CASSVTRQGETQYF
once TRBV5-1 CASTKTSGGFNTGELFF
. TRBV5-1 CASSHNREGSVYTF
. TRBV28 CASSFLLAGAETQYF
. TRBV5-1 CASSLSWSGETQYF
. TRBV10-1 CASSETSGYNEQFF
. TRBV27 CASSKGLAASNTGELFF
. TRBV9 CASSVGGPNQPQHF
. TRBV30 CAWSILAGTYEQYF
once TRBV3-1/TRBV3-2 CASSQGLGPHYEQYF
few TRBV28 CASNTPSGSLYEQYF
. TRBV12-3/TRBV12-4 CASREQGTDTQYF
. TRBV4-1 CASSQDGTGDEKLFF
. TRBV6-5 CASRPNYATEGEQYF
medium-sized TRBV6-5 CASSYGGTSTDTQYF
few TRBV7-9 CASSFEPGQGSQPQHF
. TRBV29-1 CSVDRGTGDYYEQYF
. TRBV30 CAWSRGMGANVLTF
. TRBV5-1 CASSFREVPYNEQFF
. TRBV5-1 CASSPRGGGKSGSKHNEQFF
. TRBV19 CASSSIPGLEETQYF
few TRBV28 CASSLRLAGEEQYF
many TRBV9 CASSATMNTEAFF
. TRBV18 CASSPPTANQETQYF
. TRBV11-1 CASSLPGQGKTQYF
. TRBV2 CASSVGGSGFITGELFF